This T cell receptor (beta chain) came from a study of response to subunit inactivated influenza vaccine. Findings and caveats of the study: Authors suggested each seasonal influenza vaccination recruits few new T cells.

TCRdb processed the RT-PCR reads anew with MiXCR; each CDR3 protein has one entry. The repertoire holds just under 250,000 distinct CDR3 sequences, with 10% to 15% as singletons. Of note for this clonotype: The antigen remains undetermined.

CDR3 size: 19 residues. Unmatched junction bases numbered 7, after V lost 2 bases and J lost 0 bases. Per germline, CDR1 MNHEY and CDR2 SVGAGI. This receptor was taken from a man aged 45-65 years who received an inactivated influenza vaccine. This sequence joins TRBV6-5 and TRBJ2-1; 13 bases match TRBD2. The material sequenced was non-naive T cells sorted from PBMCs, taken 14 to 15 days before vaccination. The CDR3 is CASSYKGLAGLTSYNEQFF. The CDR3 DNA sequence: TGTGCCAGCAGTTACAAGGGACTAGCGGGGCTTACCTCCTACAATGAGCAGTTCTTC.